The 26 T cell receptor beta chains in this list originate from one sample, sequenced in a study of blood T cell repertoires in COVID-19. Using immunoSEQ multiplex PCR, the repertoire was profiled, and TCRdb retains in-frame clones only, with some absent. The sample consists of about 220,000 clones, 84% of them appearing once. The sequencing sample was made of peripheral blood. The source of these receptors is a man aged 50-60 years with active or convalescent COVID-19.

Only one count was recorded for this clone. This chain connects TRBV3-1 (or the pseudogene TRBV3-2) to TRBJ2-5; 8 bases are shared with TRBD2. The V gene's germline CDR1 is LGHDT and CDR2 YNNKEL (reference sequence). The CDR3 sequence is 13 residues long. V shed 4 bases and J 5 bases; nucleotides not matched to a gene: 3. In DNA, the CDR3 is TGTGCCAGCAGCCCGGGAGGGTTGGAGACCCAGTACTTC. Its protein product is CASSPGGLETQYF.

The rearrangement links TRBV7-9 to TRBJ1-3; 7 bases fit TRBD1. This CDR3 region has 14 residues. Germline V gene data show CDR1 as SEHNR and CDR2 as FQNEAQ (reference sequence). The trim removed 1 base at V and 8 bases at J, leaving 5 bases unmatched. CDR3 region: CASSLVTGEDTIYF. CDR3 nucleotides: TGTGCCAGCAGCTTAGTTACAGGGGAGGACACCATATATTTT. Using reference TRBV7-9 and TRBJ1-3 for the parts outside the CDR3, the full variable domain is DTGVSQNPRHKITKRGQNVTFRCDPISEHNRLYWYRQTLGQGPEFLTYFQNEAQLEKSRLLSDRFSAERPKGSFSTLEIQRTEQGDSAMYLCASSLVTGEDTIYFGEGSWLTVV.

The V gene is TRBV20-1, the J gene TRBJ2-7, with D possibly matching TRBD2 (6 bases). V dropped 3 bases and J dropped 0 bases, with 15 bases sitting between them. There are 15 residues in the CDR3. The germline V gene encodes CDR1 DFQATT and CDR2 SNEGSKA (reference sequence). CDR3 amino acids: CSASYGGTDSYEQYF. The CDR3 DNA is TGCAGTGCTAGTTATGGCGGGACCGACTCCTACGAGCAGTACTTC.

V gene TRBV7-2 combines with J gene TRBJ2-1; no reliable D call. Trimming shortened V by 3 bases and J by 0 bases, and 9 bases separated the two germline ends. The CDR3 covers 15 residues. CDR1 is SGHTA and CDR2 is FQGNSA in the germline V gene. The CDR3, as DNA: TGTGCCAGCAGCTTCGAATTGAGCTCCTACAATGAGCAGTTCTTC. Its protein is CASSFELSSYNEQFF.

The J gene is TRBJ1-2, the V gene TRBV5-1, with D hard to call. Germline V gene data show CDR1 as SGHRS and CDR2 as YFSETQ. V was trimmed by 0 bases and J by 6 bases, leaving 15 bases between them. The CDR3 is made up of 15 amino acids. The CDR3: CASSLAGSSRNGYTF. DNA of the CDR3: TGCGCCAGCAGCTTGGCGGGGAGCTCACGGAATGGCTACACCTTC.

The chain recombines TRBV28 with TRBJ1-1; TRBD1 matches at 12 bases. With 4 bases clipped from V and 5 bases from J, the junction kept 8 bases outside the gene matches. This CDR3 region has 16 residues. Germline V gene lookup returns CDR1 MDHEN and CDR2 SYDVKM. This CDR3 reads CASSWGTGGSSTEAFF. The CDR3 nucleotides are TGTGCCAGCAGTTGGGGGACAGGGGGCTCCTCGACTGAAGCTTTCTTT. The variable domain in full, with the rest retrieved from reference TRBV28 and TRBJ1-1, is DVKVTQSSRYLVKRTGEKVFLECVQDMDHENMFWYRQDPGLGLRLIYFSYDVKMKEKGDIPEGYSVSREKKERFSLILESASTNQTSMYLCASSWGTGGSSTEAFFGQGTRLTVV.

The gene calls are TRBV4-2 and TRBJ2-2; maybe TRBD1 (5 bases). CDR1 and CDR2 from the germline V gene are LGHNA and YNFKEQ. V lost 1 base and J 4 bases, leaving 13 bases between the germline ends. The CDR3 is made up of 16 amino acids. The DNA for the CDR3 is TGTGCCAGCAGCCAAGGGGGTAGGGGCGGCACCGGGGAGCTGTTTTTT. It translates to CASSQGGRGGTGELFF.

The chain joins TRBV2 to TRBJ2-7, with a tentative D call TRBD2 (6 bases). The germline V and J ends were trimmed by 7 bases and 0 bases, with 13 bases remaining between them. Germline CDR1 is SNHLY and CDR2 is FYNNEI. The CDR3 has 14 amino acids. CDR3 region: CASKGGVSSYEQYV. CDR3 DNA: TGTGCCAGCAAAGGCGGGGTGAGCTCCTACGAGCAGTACGTC.

V gene TRBV18 combines with J gene TRBJ1-1, with D maybe TRBD1 (6 bases). Germline CDR1 reads KGHSH; CDR2 reads LQKENI. CDR3 length equals 14 residues. V lost 4 bases to trimming and J lost 5 bases, with 14 bases between them. The CDR3: CASSLLAGETEAFF. CDR3 bases: TGTGCCAGCTCACTTCTGGCAGGGGAAACTGAAGCTTTCTTT.

This chain joins TRBV28 and TRBJ2-1; D gene uncertain. V lost 4 bases and J lost 5, with 9 bases in between. CDR3 length: 13 residues. Germline CDR1 MDHEN, CDR2 SYDVKM. CDR3 protein: CASSSGTDNEQFF. CDR3 nucleotides: TGTGCCAGCAGTTCGGGTACGGACAATGAGCAGTTCTTC.

The chain carries TRBV6-5 and TRBJ1-1, with 9 bases lining up with TRBD1. CDR3 length: 14 residues. V lost 6 bases and J lost 5; bases outside the gene matches: 7. From germline, CDR1 is MNHEY and CDR2 SVGAGI. The CDR3 is CASSTGTGRTEAFF. The CDR3 region has the DNA TGTGCCAGCAGCACTGGGACAGGGAGGACTGAAGCTTTCTTT.

The table lists this clone with a count of one. The chain employs TRBV5-1 and TRBJ1-2; 7 positions agree with TRBD1. The germline CDR1 and CDR2 sequences are SGHRS and YFSETQ. CDR3 length equals 13 residues. Trimming removed 4 bases from V and 8 bases from J; junction bases left unmatched: 8. CDR3 amino acids: CASSATGSEGYTF. The CDR3 DNA sequence: TGCGCCAGCAGCGCGACAGGGTCGGAGGGCTACACCTTC.

The chain has TRBV21-1 and TRBJ1-4; TRBD1 is the table's D call and was not checked against the DNA. TRBV21-1 has pseudogene status. This CDR3 region has 16 residues. As DNA, the CDR3 is TGTGCCAGCAGCAAAACCCTGACAAGGATGATTGAAAAACTGTTTTTT. It is translated as CASSKTLTRMIEKLFF.

This chain connects TRBV6-1 to TRBJ1-4; D perhaps matches TRBD1 (5 bases). V lost 0 bases and J 8 bases, leaving 19 bases between the germline ends. The CDR3 spans 17 residues. Germline CDR1 MNHNS, CDR2 SASEGT. CDR3 sequence (DNA): TGTGCCAGCAGTGAAGCGCTAGGGGCCGCAAACTCCGAAAAACTGTTTTTT. It encodes CASSEALGAANSEKLFF.

This chain joins TRBV10-3 and TRBJ2-3; 7 bases are a match to TRBD2. V was pared by 2 bases and J by 9 bases, with 8 bases of the junction left unmatched. Germline CDR1 is ENHRY and CDR2 is SYGVKD. The CDR3 is 14 amino acids. DNA of the CDR3: TGTGCCATCAGTGAGACGATGACTAGCCAGACGCAGTATTTT. Amino acids: CAISETMTSQTQYF.

The genes are TRBV2 and TRBJ2-5; 8 bases map to TRBD2. V dropped 6 bases and J dropped 4; count of bases not matched to a gene: 4. Germline V CDR1 and CDR2: SNHLY, FYNNEI. The CDR3 consists of 13 residues. CDR3 sequence (DNA): TGTGCCAGCAGACTAGCGGTTGCAGAGACCCAGTACTTC. Encoded protein: CASRLAVAETQYF.

This clone has a single count. The V and J genes are TRBV29-1 and TRBJ2-5; 9 bases are a match to TRBD1. V trimming: 4 bases; J trimming: 2 bases; junction bases outside the gene matches: 8. Germline V gene data show CDR1 as SQVTM and CDR2 as ANQGSEA. CDR3 size: 15 residues. The CDR3 region is CSVGRDRALQETQYF. The CDR3 DNA is TGCAGCGTTGGGAGGGACAGGGCTCTACAAGAGACCCAGTACTTC.

V gene TRBV6-2 or TRBV6-3 combines with J gene TRBJ1-6; tentatively, D is TRBD1 (5 bases). Between the trimmed V and J ends, which lost 5 bases and 7 bases, there was a span of 15 bases. The CDR3 covers 15 residues. Looked up from germline, CDR1 is MNHEY and CDR2 is SVGEGT. The CDR3 region is CASSMGGSRNSPLHF. The CDR3 bases are TGTGCCAGCAGTATGGGGGGGTCCCGCAATTCACCCCTCCACTTT.

The J gene is TRBJ1-5, the V gene TRBV6-2 or TRBV6-3; the D gene is possibly TRBD1 (5 bases). Per the germline V gene, CDR1 is MNHEY and CDR2 is SVGEGT. The CDR3 extends over 15 amino acids. V was cut by 5 bases and J by 0 bases, with 11 bases left in between. CDR3 amino acids: CASSTDSYSNQPQHF. The CDR3, as DNA: TGTGCCAGCAGTACTGACAGTTATAGCAATCAGCCCCAGCATTTT.

This rearrangement joins TRBV11-1 to TRBJ2-1; possible D gene TRBD1, 5 bases. Between the trimmed V and J ends, which lost 5 bases and 2 bases, there was a span of 16 bases. The CDR3 totals 16 residues. From germline, CDR1 is SGHAT and CDR2 FQDESV (reference sequence). The DNA for the CDR3 is TGTGCCAGCAGCCCGACCTGGACAAACGCCTACAATGAGCAGTTCTTC. The encoded protein is CASSPTWTNAYNEQFF.

The chain employs TRBV9 and TRBJ1-5, with D possibly TRBD1 on 6 matching bases. CDR3 length: 14 amino acids. V gave up 4 bases and J gave up 7 bases, with 15 bases separating them. The germline gives CDR1 SGDLS, CDR2 YYNGEE. This CDR3 is CASSPQGLGQPQHF. The CDR3 DNA reads as TGTGCCAGCAGCCCTCAGGGGTTGGGGCAGCCCCAGCATTTT.

This clone was seen a handful of times. The chain uses TRBV2 and TRBJ1-3, with 7 bases fitting TRBD1. CDR3 length: 17 amino acids. Trimming at V came to 0 bases and at J to 0 bases, leaving 5 bases not matched to a gene. CDR1 and CDR2 (germline): SNHLY, FYNNEI. The CDR3 DNA sequence: TGTGCCAGCAGTGAAGCGAGGGGGACAGTCTCTGGAAACACCATATATTTT. The encoded protein is CASSEARGTVSGNTIYF. Supplemented by reference TRBV2 and TRBJ1-3, the full variable domain reads EPEVTQTPSHQVTQMGQEVILRCVPISNHLYFYWYRQILGQKVEFLVSFYNNEISEKSEIFDDQFSVERPDGSNFTLKIRSTKLEDSAMYFCASSEARGTVSGNTIYFGEGSWLTVV.

The rearrangement uses TRBV6-5 and TRBJ1-4, with D maybe TRBD1 (6 bases). The CDR3 extends over 13 amino acids. Trimming removed 0 bases from V and 10 bases from J, with 9 bases in between. Germline V CDR1 and CDR2: MNHEY, SVGAGI. This CDR3 reads CASSYSKGGKLFF. The CDR3 DNA reads as TGTGCCAGCAGTTACTCGAAAGGGGGAAAACTGTTTTTT.

This chain uses TRBV5-5 with TRBJ1-2; possibly TRBD1 for D (6 bases). The CDR3 extends over 15 amino acids. Germline V CDR1 and CDR2: SGHKS, YYEKEE (reference sequence). V lost 0 bases to trimming and J lost 2 bases, with 11 bases between them. The CDR3 here is CASSLAGTLNYGYTF. As DNA, the CDR3 is TGTGCCAGCAGCTTGGCTGGGACACTAAACTATGGCTACACCTTC.

V is TRBV12-3 or TRBV12-4 and J is TRBJ1-2; TRBD1 might be the D (6 bases). Trimming shortened V by 3 bases and J by 2 bases, and 7 bases separated the two germline ends. The CDR3 has 13 amino acids. CDR3 sequence: CASSFTGNYGYTF. In nucleotides, the CDR3 is TGTGCCAGCAGTTTCACAGGGAACTATGGCTACACCTTC.

The V and J genes are TRBV5-1 and TRBJ2-3; D possibly corresponds to TRBD2 (5 bases). CDR3 size: 13 residues. Trimming removed 4 bases at V and 5 bases at J, with 11 bases between. CDR1 and CDR2 (germline): SGHRS, YFSETQ. The CDR3 spells CASSASGLDTQYF. The CDR3 region has the DNA TGCGCCAGCAGCGCCTCGGGGTTAGATACGCAGTATTTT. The complete variable domain, with remaining parts taken from reference TRBV5-1 and TRBJ2-3, reads KAGVTQTPRYLIKTRGQQVTLSCSPISGHRSVSWYQQTPGQGLQFLFEYFSETQRNKGNFPGRFSGRQFSNSRSEMNVSTLELGDSALYLCASSASGLDTQYFGPGTRLTVL.